Listed below are T cell receptor beta chains from one sample, sequenced in a study of T cell responses to AZD1222 COVID-19 vaccine. Measured with immunoSEQ multiplex PCR; TCRdb has only the in-frame clones, and not every one. This sample yields 85,000 to 130,000 clones, of which 90% are seen a single time; roughly 5.1% belongs to the top ten. The sample in question was peripheral blood, obtained on day 0 of AZD1222 vaccination. The receptor source for this set is an adult in good health. Each CDR3 is given with its conserved first and last residue. The D gene is left open where the match is weak. Size tells how often a clone was seen (once, few, many) or the class of an expanded clone, and some rows leave it out.

>-|TRBJ1-2|TRBD1|TRBV25-1
CASSGTSGTGSFYGYTF
TGTGCCAGCAGTGGAACTTCCGGGACAGGGTCTTTCTATGGCTACACCTTC
>once|TRBJ2-7|TRBD2|TRBV24-1
CATRWGLAGEQYF
TGTGCCACCAGGTGGGGACTAGCGGGGGAGCAGTACTTC
>-|TRBJ2-7|-|TRBV5-8
CASSQGRALYEQYF
TGTGCCAGCAGTCAGGGCAGGGCCCTCTACGAGCAGTACTTC
>-|TRBJ2-5|-|TRBV6-5
CASRRVPRGETQYF
TGTGCCAGCAGACGCGTGCCCCGAGGGGAGACCCAGTACTTC
>few|TRBJ2-5|TRBD2|TRBV19
CASSDVAGAGETQYF
TGTGCCAGTAGTGATGTAGCGGGAGCGGGAGAGACCCAGTACTTC
>-|TRBJ1-3|-|TRBV5-1
CASSFDKLPGNTIYF
TGCGCCAGCAGCTTTGACAAACTGCCCGGAAACACCATATATTTT
>-|TRBJ2-5|-|TRBV5-1
CASSLGQGFQETQYF
TGCGCCAGCAGCTTGGGGCAGGGCTTCCAAGAGACCCAGTACTTC
>-|TRBJ2-6|TRBD1|TRBV19
CASRQGAGANVLTF
TGTGCCAGTAGACAGGGGGCTGGGGCCAACGTCCTGACTTTC
>once|TRBJ2-7|TRBD2|TRBV28
CASRLAGEGAYEQYF
TGTGCCAGCAGATTAGCGGGAGAGGGGGCCTACGAGCAGTACTTC
>-|TRBJ2-2|-|TRBV20-1
CSASVQPTGELFF
TGCAGTGCTAGTGTACAGCCCACCGGGGAGCTGTTTTTT
>-|TRBJ1-3|-|TRBV28
CASQDSAGNTIYF
TGTGCCAGCCAGGACAGCGCTGGAAACACCATATATTTT
>-|TRBJ1-4|TRBD1|TRBV6-5
CASSLAGGASNEKLFF
TGTGCCAGCAGTTTAGCAGGGGGGGCTTCTAATGAAAAACTGTTTTTT
>-|TRBJ1-2|TRBD1|TRBV6-5
CASSIRTGGDGYTF
TGTGCCAGCAGTATCCGGACAGGGGGAGATGGCTACACCTTC
>once|TRBJ2-1|TRBD2|TRBV20-1
CSASASGGEDVRFF
TGCAGTGCTAGTGCTAGCGGGGGAGAGGATGTGAGGTTCTTC
>-|TRBJ2-5|TRBD2|TRBV5-4
CASSLSAGVSQETQYF
TGTGCCAGCAGCTTATCAGCGGGAGTCTCCCAAGAGACCCAGTACTTC
>-|TRBJ1-2|-|TRBV5-1
CASSQRREDYGYTF
TGCGCCAGCAGCCAGCGAAGGGAGGACTATGGCTACACCTTC
>few|TRBJ2-2|-|TRBV6-5
CASSSQTGELFF
TGTGCCAGCAGTTCACAAACCGGGGAGCTGTTTTTT
>-|TRBJ1-5|-|TRBV7-6
CASSLGGGIVNQPQHF
TGTGCCAGCAGCTTAGGGGGGGGGATCGTCAATCAGCCCCAGCATTTT
>-|TRBJ2-3|TRBD1|TRBV14
CASSQDSRTGADTQYF
TGTGCCAGCAGCCAAGATAGTAGGACAGGGGCCGATACGCAGTATTTT
>-|TRBJ2-7|TRBD1|TRBV6-6
CASSSPGQGHEQYF
TGTGCCAGCAGCTCCCCGGGACAGGGACACGAGCAGTACTTC
>-|TRBJ1-1|-|TRBV5-6
CASSLVRPQGTEAFF
TGTGCCAGCAGCTTGGTTCGGCCCCAGGGCACTGAAGCTTTCTTT
>-|TRBJ1-3|-|TRBV2
CASSDEQALFSGNTIYF
TGTGCCAGCAGTGACGAGCAGGCCCTCTTCTCTGGAAACACCATATATTTT
>-|TRBJ2-5|TRBD1|TRBV14
CASSLPRGRGETQYF
TGTGCCAGCAGCCTCCCCAGGGGGCGAGGAGAGACCCAGTACTTC
>-|TRBJ1-6|TRBD1|TRBV27
CASSPSGTVTTPLHF
TGTGCCAGCAGTCCCTCCGGGACAGTCACTACACCCCTCCACTTT
>few|TRBJ2-7|-|TRBV4-2
CASSQEYRSGNAYEQYF
TGTGCCAGCAGCCAAGAGTATCGGAGCGGAAACGCCTACGAGCAGTACTTC
>-|TRBJ2-5|-|TRBV9
CASSASGGGPETQYF
TGTGCCAGCAGCGCTAGCGGAGGGGGCCCGGAGACCCAGTACTTC
>-|TRBJ2-1|-|TRBV25-1
CASSEVLAGYNEQFF
TGTGCCAGCAGTGAGGTCCTAGCCGGGTACAATGAGCAGTTCTTC
>-|TRBJ1-1|-|TRBV18
CASSPLERTEAFF
TGTGCCAGCTCACCACTTGAGCGGACTGAAGCTTTCTTT
>-|TRBJ1-5|TRBD1|TRBV6-2/TRBV6-3
CASSSAQRAGGSQPQHF
TGTGCCAGCAGTTCGGCCCAAAGGGCAGGGGGCTCTCAGCCCCAGCATTTT
>-|TRBJ2-1|TRBD1|TRBV11-2
CASSLWTGDEQFF
TGTGCCAGCAGCCTGTGGACAGGCGATGAGCAGTTCTTC
>-|TRBJ2-1|TRBD2|TRBV18
CASSPPAAGATYNEQFF
TGTGCCAGCTCACCACCAGCAGCGGGAGCGACCTACAATGAGCAGTTCTTC
>once|TRBJ1-1|-|TRBV14
CASSQVTVPPAFF
TGTGCCAGCAGCCAAGTGACAGTACCCCCAGCTTTCTTT
>-|TRBJ2-1|-|TRBV5-6
CASSVFVVGWEQFF
TGTGCCAGCAGCGTGTTCGTAGTGGGTTGGGAGCAGTTCTTC
>-|TRBJ2-5|TRBD2|TRBV5-1
CASSLRRGTSGTTGVGTQYF
TGCGCCAGCAGCTTGAGGAGAGGGACTAGCGGGACCACCGGCGTGGGTACCCAGTACTTC
>-|TRBJ2-7|-|TRBV3-1/TRBV3-2
CASSQDMMPGRSSYEQYF
TGTGCCAGCAGCCAAGATATGATGCCGGGACGAAGCTCCTACGAGCAGTACTTC
>-|TRBJ2-1|TRBD1|TRBV7-2
CASSLDRGRAEQFF
TGTGCCAGCAGCTTAGACAGGGGGCGGGCCGAGCAGTTCTTC
>-|TRBJ1-6|-|TRBV10-1
CASSDAYNSPLHF
TGCGCCAGCAGTGACGCCTATAATTCACCCCTCCACTTT
>-|TRBJ2-7|-|TRBV7-3
CASSPSLGAGEQYF
TGTGCCAGCAGCCCCTCACTGGGGGCCGGCGAGCAGTACTTC
>-|TRBJ2-1|-|TRBV4-1
CASSLPGSYNEQFF
TGCGCCAGCAGTTTACCTGGCTCCTACAATGAGCAGTTCTTC
>-|TRBJ1-1|-|TRBV2
CASSDRTEAFF
TGTGCCAGCAGTGACAGGACTGAAGCTTTCTTT
>few|TRBJ2-7|TRBD1|TRBV6-5
CASSQDRVESQYF
TGTGCCAGCAGCCAAGACAGGGTTGAGAGTCAGTACTTC
>once|TRBJ1-2|-|TRBV3-1/TRBV3-2
CASSQTQGVYEGYTF
TGTGCCAGCAGCCAAACCCAGGGAGTCTATGAAGGCTACACCTTC
>-|TRBJ2-1|-|TRBV7-8
CASSLGQDNEQFF
TGTGCCAGCAGCTTAGGACAGGACAATGAGCAGTTCTTC
>-|TRBJ2-2|TRBD2|TRBV11-2
CASSLPGGRNTGELFF
TGTGCCAGCAGCCTGCCCGGCGGGAGGAACACCGGGGAGCTGTTTTTT
>-|TRBJ1-1|-|TRBV20-1
CSASPSSRNTEAFF
TGCAGTGCTAGTCCATCATCGCGTAACACTGAAGCTTTCTTT
>-|TRBJ1-1|TRBD1|TRBV28
CASSFGGQGAYTEAFF
TGTGCCAGCAGTTTCGGGGGACAGGGGGCGTACACTGAAGCTTTCTTT
>-|TRBJ2-7|TRBD1|TRBV6-5
CAAPGTGVYEQYF
TGTGCCGCCCCCGGGACAGGGGTCTACGAGCAGTACTTC